This TCR beta chain was observed in a study of patients and donors after allogeneic stem cell transplantation. This clonotype has a handful of counts. The V gene's germline CDR1 is LNHNV and CDR2 YYDKDF (reference sequence). This CDR3 has 14 residues. V dropped 4 bases and J dropped 2 bases, with 11 bases sitting between them. TCRdb processed the RT-PCR reads anew with MiXCR; each CDR3 protein has one entry. The sample lists 190,000 or so distinct CDR3 sequences, less than 50% occurring once. The sequenced material came from blood, either unsorted or a sorted T cell fraction (not recorded which). The chain is built from TRBV15 and TRBJ1-2; D might be TRBD1 (5 bases). The origin of this receptor is a human donor who was either an allogeneic HSCT recipient or a stem cell or donor lymphocyte infusion donor (not recorded which). It is not recorded whose cells these are; they may come from a transplant donor. CDR3 DNA sequence: TGTGCCACCAGCATCGACAGTGTAAACTATGGCTACACCTTC. Translating it yields CATSIDSVNYGYTF.